A single sample gave rise to the 29 T cell receptor beta chains below, sequenced in a study of CD8 T cells in Susac syndrome. After extraction with the RNeasy kit, about 0.5 to 1 ug of the RNA was reverse transcribed using random hexamers. TCRdb redid the calling of the immunoSEQ multiplex PCR reads with MiXCR, one entry per CDR3 protein. Here the sample spans about 120,000 distinct CDR3 sequences, around 94% being singletons. The specimen was CD8+ T cells from PBMCs. The receptors here all came from a human donor with Susac syndrome.

The gene calls are TRBV6-6 and TRBJ1-2; D remains unclear. The ends were cut back, 6 bases at V and 6 bases at J, with 8 bases in the middle. The CDR3 length is 11 residues. CDR1 and CDR2 from the germline V gene are MNHNY and SVGAGI (reference sequence). The CDR3 protein is CASREGHGYTF. DNA of the CDR3: TGTGCCAGCAGAGAAGGCCATGGCTACACCTTC.

The CDR3 region is CASSYRLWGGTGELFF. In DNA, the CDR3 is TGTGCCAGCAGTTACAGGTTGTGGGGGGGCACCGGGGAGCTGTTTTTT. The chain has TRBV6-5 and TRBJ2-2; 7 nucleotides agree with TRBD2. V lost 2 bases, J lost 4 bases, and 7 bases stayed unmatched. Germline loops: CDR1 MNHEY, CDR2 SVGAGI. This CDR3 is 16 amino acids long.

V and J are TRBV3-1 and TRBJ2-1; unclear D gene. CDR3 length: 17 residues. Germline lookup yields CDR1 LGHDT and CDR2 YNNKEL (reference sequence). V was clipped by 0 bases and J by 0 bases, with 12 bases between them. The CDR3 DNA follows: TGTGCCAGCAGCCAAGATCTGGCGTATCCCTCCTACAATGAGCAGTTCTTC. It specifies CASSQDLAYPSYNEQFF.

V is TRBV6-5 and J is TRBJ2-3; D call uncertain. V was trimmed by 2 bases and J by 0 bases, leaving 9 bases between them. The CDR3 contains 15 residues. The germline V gene encodes CDR1 MNHEY and CDR2 SVGAGI. The CDR3 region has the DNA TGTGCCAGCAGTTACAAGGGAACTAGCACAGATACGCAGTATTTT. It codes for CASSYKGTSTDTQYF.

This chain uses TRBV19 with TRBJ1-1, with TRBD1 as a possible D gene (6 bases). Trimming took 6 bases from V and 0 from J, leaving 8 bases between them. CDR1 is LNHDA, CDR2 SQIVND, per germline (reference sequence). This CDR3 spans 13 amino acids. The CDR3 loop is CASSGQLNTEAFF. The CDR3 DNA sequence: TGTGCCAGTAGCGGACAGTTGAACACTGAAGCTTTCTTT.

The chain couples TRBV5-1 to TRBJ2-7; 8 bases line up with TRBD1. Losses at the gene ends were 2 bases for V and 5 bases for J; bases not matched to a gene: 6. CDR1 is SGHRS, CDR2 YFSETQ, per germline. This CDR3 region has 14 residues. As DNA, the CDR3 is TGCGCCAGCAGCTTCAGGACAGGGCCTAACGAGCAGTACTTC. Its translation: CASSFRTGPNEQYF.

The chain recombines TRBV9 with TRBJ2-3; tentative D call: TRBD2 (5 bases). V shed 0 bases and J shed 2 bases, with 19 bases lying between them. The CDR3 spans 18 residues. Germline CDR1 SGDLS, CDR2 YYNGEE. CDR3 sequence: CASSVGIQDSIFTDTQYF. As DNA, the CDR3 is TGTGCCAGCAGCGTAGGAATCCAGGACTCGATTTTCACAGATACGCAGTATTTT.

The sample holds a few counts of this clonotype. The V call is TRBV27, the J call TRBJ2-7; no clear D. The CDR3 length is 11 residues. CDR1 and CDR2 from the germline V gene are MNHEY and SMNVEV (reference sequence). V was pared by 7 bases and J by 7 bases, with 11 bases between. CDR3: CASIGGGEQYF. Here the CDR3 DNA reads TGTGCCAGCATTGGTGGTGGGGAGCAGTACTTC.

The chain couples TRBV14 to TRBJ2-3, with D hard to call. Trimming shortened V by 1 base and J by 2 bases, and 13 bases separated the two germline ends. The CDR3 runs 16 residues. Germline V gene sequence: CDR1 SGHDN, CDR2 FVKESK. The CDR3 sequence is CASSQGHHDPTDTQYF. The CDR3 nucleotides read TGTGCCAGCAGCCAAGGACACCACGATCCCACAGATACGCAGTATTTT.

This chain joins TRBV29-1 and TRBJ1-5, with D perhaps matching TRBD1 (5 bases). CDR1 and CDR2 (germline): SQVTM, ANQGSEA. This CDR3 has 14 residues. V lost 0 bases to trimming and J lost 7 bases, with 13 bases between them. The DNA of the CDR3 is TGCAGCGTTGAAGATCGGGGCATAGGGCAGCCCCAGCATTTT. Protein sequence: CSVEDRGIGQPQHF. Together with reference TRBV29-1 and TRBJ1-5, the CDR3 gives the full variable domain: SAVISQKPSRDICQRGTSLTIQCQVDSQVTMMFWYRQQPGQSLTLIATANQGSEATYESGFVIDKFPISRPNLTFSTLTVSNMSPEDSSIYLCSVEDRGIGQPQHFGDGTRLSIL.

The chain combines TRBV13 with TRBJ2-5, with D perhaps matching TRBD1 (6 bases). V lost 5 bases to trimming and J lost 4 bases, with 14 bases between them. CDR1 and CDR2 from the germline V gene are PRHDT and FYEKMQ (reference sequence). This CDR3 region has 14 residues. CDR3 amino acids: CASSQHSGAETQYF. As DNA, the CDR3 is TGTGCCAGCAGCCAACATTCAGGGGCAGAGACCCAGTACTTC.

J is TRBJ2-7 and V is TRBV6-5; 13 bases are a match to TRBD2. Germline lookup yields CDR1 MNHEY and CDR2 SVGAGI. CDR3 length: 15 residues. The ends lost 5 bases at V and 3 bases at J; junction bases unmatched: 4. CDR3 DNA: TGTGCCAGCAGTCCCTGGACTAGCGGGAGCTACGAGCAGTACTTC. Translating it yields CASSPWTSGSYEQYF.

The V call is TRBV30, the J call TRBJ1-5, with a tentative D call TRBD1 (6 bases). The CDR3 loop spans 15 amino acids. The germline V gene has CDR1 GTSNPN and CDR2 SVGIG (reference sequence). Deletions cut 3 bases from V and 5 bases from J, with 17 bases between. The CDR3, as DNA: TGTGCCTGGAGGGGACACGGCGTCGGGCATCAGCCCCAGCATTTT. Amino acids: CAWRGHGVGHQPQHF.

This clonotype occurred once. The gene calls are TRBV28 and TRBJ2-1, with D unclear. V lost 4 bases, J lost 4 bases, and 17 bases lay in between. The CDR3 loop spans 16 amino acids. The germline CDR1 and CDR2 sequences are MDHEN and SYDVKM. CDR3 amino acids: CASSSSEVLGYNEQFF. In nucleotides, the CDR3 is TGTGCCAGCAGTTCCTCTGAGGTCCTCGGGTACAATGAGCAGTTCTTC.

The chain recombines TRBV7-3 with TRBJ2-3; tentatively, D is TRBD2 (6 bases). There are 15 residues in the CDR3. The V end was cut by 2 bases, the J end by 3 bases, with 12 bases between. Germline V CDR1 and CDR2: SGHTA, FQGTGA. In nucleotides, the CDR3 is TGTGCCAGCAGCTTATCGGGCGGGAAGACAGATACGCAGTATTTT. Amino acids: CASSLSGGKTDTQYF.

The chain couples TRBV2 to TRBJ2-1; 12 nucleotides match TRBD2. There are 14 residues in the CDR3. The ends lost 8 bases at V and 6 bases at J; junction bases unmatched: 5. CDR1 is SNHLY, CDR2 FYNNEI, per germline. CDR3 protein: CASLGLAGSNEQFF. CDR3 nucleotide sequence: TGTGCCAGCCTTGGACTAGCGGGAAGCAATGAGCAGTTCTTC.

This chain uses TRBV20-1 with TRBJ2-1; D possibly corresponds to TRBD2 (6 bases). There are 16 residues in the CDR3. CDR1 is DFQATT, CDR2 SNEGSKA, per germline (reference sequence). Trimming removed 0 bases from V and 4 bases from J, with 16 bases in between. The CDR3 DNA is TGCAGTGCTAGAGACTCTGGGCGGGGAGATTACAATGAGCAGTTCTTC. Its translation: CSARDSGRGDYNEQFF.

The CDR3 DNA reads as TGTGCCAGCAGCTTAGAGGAGGGTCTAGCGGGAGTCTACGAGCAGTACTTC. This encodes CASSLEEGLAGVYEQYF. V is TRBV7-8 and J is TRBJ2-7, with 10 bases aligning to TRBD2. Germline CDR1 reads SGHVS; CDR2 reads FQNEAQ. The CDR3 covers 17 residues. V shed 1 base and J 3 bases; nucleotides not matched to a gene: 9.

The CDR3 loop is CASGLAGLAGDYEQYF. CDR3 DNA sequence: TGTGCTAGTGGTTTGGCTGGACTAGCGGGAGACTACGAGCAGTACTTC. This sequence joins TRBV12-5 and TRBJ2-7; 13 bases match TRBD2. V was pared by 1 base and J by 3 bases, with 3 bases of the junction left unmatched. The V gene's germline CDR1 is LGHNT and CDR2 FRNRAP. The CDR3 is 16 amino acids.

The J gene is TRBJ1-5, the V gene TRBV12-5; TRBD1 agrees at 7 bases. Trimming removed 0 bases from V and 3 bases from J; junction bases left unmatched: 5. The germline gives CDR1 LGHNT, CDR2 FRNRAP. The CDR3 contains 16 residues. The CDR3 sequence: CASGLVDDRDNQPQHF. CDR3 sequence (DNA): TGTGCTAGTGGTTTGGTCGACGACAGGGACAATCAGCCCCAGCATTTT. Supplemented by reference TRBV12-5 and TRBJ1-5, the full variable domain reads DARVTQTPRHKVTEMGQEVTMRCQPILGHNTVFWYRQTMMQGLELLAYFRNRAPLDDSGMPKDRFSAEMPDATLATLKIQPSEPRDSAVYFCASGLVDDRDNQPQHFGDGTRLSIL.

The chain combines TRBV19 with TRBJ2-7, with a weak D call TRBD2 (7 bases). Germline V gene lookup returns CDR1 LNHDA and CDR2 SQIVND (reference sequence). This CDR3 region has 14 residues. Trimming removed 6 bases from V and 0 bases from J, with 12 bases in between. The CDR3 DNA reads as TGTGCCAGTAGCCTAGCGGACAGCTCCTACGAGCAGTACTTC. It is translated as CASSLADSSYEQYF.

This sequence joins TRBV7-9 and TRBJ1-2, with D unclear. The CDR3 loop spans 14 amino acids. Germline V gene sequence: CDR1 SEHNR, CDR2 FQNEAQ (reference sequence). Deletions cut 1 base from V and 4 bases from J, with 10 bases between. CDR3 nucleotide sequence: TGTGCCAGCAGCTTAGGGCCCGGCTTCTATGGCTACACCTTC. Protein product: CASSLGPGFYGYTF.

The gene calls are TRBV7-3 and TRBJ2-2, with D perhaps matching TRBD1 (6 bases). Germline CDR1 reads SGHTA; CDR2 reads FQGTGA. With 4 bases removed from V and 7 bases from J, the gap between germline ends came to 13 bases. The CDR3 is 14 residues long. CDR3 DNA sequence: TGTGCCAGCAGCTGGAACAGGGATAGCGGGGAGCTGTTTTTT. It codes for CASSWNRDSGELFF.

The gene calls are TRBV7-8 and TRBJ2-1, with TRBD1 as a possible D gene (5 bases). Germline V CDR1 and CDR2: SGHVS, FQNEAQ. V lost 3 bases and J lost 4, with 10 bases in between. The CDR3 has 14 amino acids. The CDR3 nucleotides read TGTGCCAGCAGCTTCTCGACAGCATACAATGAGCAGTTCTTC. Amino acids: CASSFSTAYNEQFF.

The J gene is TRBJ2-3, the V gene TRBV20-1; D is undetermined. The CDR3 totals 12 residues. Deletions cut 6 bases from V and 10 bases from J, with 17 bases between. Germline V gene data show CDR1 as DFQATT and CDR2 as SNEGSKA (reference sequence). CDR3 bases: TGCAGTGCCAAGGATGCACACGTATCGCAGTATTTT. Its translation is CSAKDAHVSQYF.

J is TRBJ1-1 and V is TRBV29-1; tentative D call: TRBD1 (5 bases). Germline loops: CDR1 SQVTM, CDR2 ANQGSEA. The CDR3 has 14 amino acids. V was shortened by 3 bases and J by 0 bases, with 11 bases between the two germline ends. For the CDR3, the DNA is TGCAGCGTTGAGGGGGGACCAGTGAACACTGAAGCTTTCTTT. This sequence encodes CSVEGGPVNTEAFF.

J is TRBJ2-7 and V is TRBV9; a possible D gene is TRBD1 (6 bases). The germline V and J ends were trimmed by 6 bases and 5 bases, with 15 bases remaining between them. Per germline, CDR1 SGDLS and CDR2 YYNGEE. The CDR3 runs to 13 residues. Here the CDR3 DNA reads TGTGCCAGCAATCAAGGGGGTAGGAACGAGCAGTACTTC. This codes for CASNQGGRNEQYF.

In its sample, this clonotype was seen once. Written as DNA, the CDR3 is TGTGCCAGCAGCCACCCCGGGGAGGCCCTCCAGTACTTC. Its protein is CASSHPGEALQYF. V is TRBV7-2 and J is TRBJ2-5, with D perhaps TRBD2 (6 bases). Germline V gene lookup returns CDR1 SGHTA and CDR2 FQGNSA. The V end lost 5 bases, the J end lost 10 bases, and 17 bases lay between the germline ends. The CDR3 runs to 13 residues.

This chain uses TRBV5-4 with TRBJ2-7; 11 bases are a match to TRBD2. Germline lookup yields CDR1 SGHNT and CDR2 YYREEE (reference sequence). This CDR3 is 14 amino acids long. Trimming took 4 bases from V and 5 from J; bases not matched to a gene: 5. For the CDR3, the DNA is TGTGCCAGCAGCCTGGGACTAGCGGCGGACGAGCAGTACTTC. This sequence encodes CASSLGLAADEQYF.